The 29 T cell receptor beta chains presented below share a single source sample, sequenced in a study of T cell responses to AZD1222 COVID-19 vaccine. Clones were sequenced by immunoSEQ multiplex PCR, and TCRdb holds only the in-frame ones, with some missing. The sample records about 120,000 clones, about 90% being singletons. The specimen was peripheral blood, collected on day 0 of AZD1222 vaccination. The receptor source for this set is an adult in good health.

Here the CDR3 DNA reads TGCGCCAGCAGCGCCCCGGGACTAGCGGGGGGCACAGATACGCAGTATTTT. This sequence encodes CASSAPGLAGGTDTQYF. The rearrangement joins TRBV4-3 to TRBJ2-3, with TRBD2 matching over 14 bases. The germline V gene has CDR1 LGHNA and CDR2 YSLEER. V lost 5 bases to trimming and J lost 1 base; unmatched junction nucleotides: 5. The CDR3 loop spans 17 amino acids.

The rearrangement links TRBV19 to TRBJ1-4; D is uncertain. Germline-derived CDR1 and CDR2 are LNHDA and SQIVND (reference sequence). This CDR3 has 17 residues. The ends were cut back, 1 base at V and 2 bases at J, with 14 bases in the middle. CDR3 protein: CASSIVRADVTNEKLFF. For the CDR3, the DNA is TGTGCCAGTAGTATAGTCCGGGCAGACGTGACTAATGAAAAACTGTTTTTT.

The genes are TRBV28 and TRBJ1-1; 7 bases align to TRBD1. The CDR3 spans 16 residues. V trimming: 4 bases; J trimming: 0 bases; junction bases outside the gene matches: 8. Germline V gene lookup returns CDR1 MDHEN and CDR2 SYDVKM. CDR3 sequence (DNA): TGTGCCAGCAGTTCCCGGGACAGAACAATGAACACTGAAGCTTTCTTT. Its translation: CASSSRDRTMNTEAFF. The whole variable domain, remainder taken from reference TRBV28 and TRBJ1-1, is DVKVTQSSRYLVKRTGEKVFLECVQDMDHENMFWYRQDPGLGLRLIYFSYDVKMKEKGDIPEGYSVSREKKERFSLILESASTNQTSMYLCASSSRDRTMNTEAFFGQGTRLTVV.

The genes are TRBV7-2 and TRBJ1-2; TRBD1 matches at 7 bases. This CDR3 is built from 15 residues. V shed 5 bases, J shed 0 bases, and the junction held 6 bases outside the gene matches. From germline, CDR1 is SGHTA and CDR2 FQGNSA. The CDR3 DNA follows: TGTGCCAGCAGCCTACAGGGGTCAGCTAACTATGGCTACACCTTC. Translation: CASSLQGSANYGYTF.

J is TRBJ1-1 and V is TRBV28, with D uncertain. The germline V and J ends were trimmed by 1 base and 6 bases, with 9 bases remaining between them. CDR1 and CDR2 from the germline V gene are MDHEN and SYDVKM. The CDR3 is 13 amino acids. The CDR3 nucleotides are TGTGCCAGCAGTTTATCTTTCCTGCCTGAAGCTTTCTTT. Protein: CASSLSFLPEAFF.

This chain uses TRBV9 with TRBJ1-2; D is uncertain. From germline, CDR1 is SGDLS and CDR2 YYNGEE. Trimming stripped 5 bases from V and 5 bases from J, with 4 bases between. The CDR3 extends over 10 amino acids. The CDR3 nucleotides are TGTGCCAGCAGAGGGTATGGCTACACCTTC. Protein: CASRGYGYTF.

The chain links TRBV25-1 to TRBJ1-3; the match to TRBD1 covers 7 bases. V lost 5 bases to trimming and J lost 5 bases; unmatched junction nucleotides: 6. The CDR3 loop spans 14 amino acids. The germline CDR1 and CDR2 sequences are MGHDK and SYGVNS. This chain's CDR3 is CASSPGQRRNTIYF. The CDR3 region has the DNA TGTGCCAGCAGTCCGGGACAGCGAAGAAACACCATATATTTT.

J is TRBJ1-2 and V is TRBV7-8; D call uncertain. CDR3 size: 12 residues. The germline V and J ends were trimmed by 5 bases and 6 bases, with 10 bases remaining between them. From germline, CDR1 is SGHVS and CDR2 FQNEAQ. CDR3 in amino acids: CASSPDLHGYTF. The CDR3 DNA reads TGTGCCAGCAGCCCGGATCTCCATGGCTACACCTTC. Complete variable domain (other parts from reference TRBV7-8 and TRBJ1-2): GAGVSQSPRYKVAKRGQDVALRCDPISGHVSLFWYQQALGQGPEFLTYFQNEAQLDKSGLPSDRFFAERPEGSVSTLKIQRTQQEDSAVYLCASSPDLHGYTFGSGTRLTVV.

The chain recombines TRBV3-1 (or the pseudogene TRBV3-2) with TRBJ1-5; D gene uncertain. The V end was cut by 0 bases, the J end by 9 bases, with 18 bases between. The CDR3 is 16 amino acids. Germline loops: CDR1 LGHDT, CDR2 YNNKEL (reference sequence). The CDR3: CASSQEVRSPTPPQHF. The CDR3 DNA reads TGTGCCAGCAGCCAAGAGGTCAGGTCTCCTACCCCGCCCCAGCATTTT.

The chain employs TRBV9 and TRBJ1-2; D is unclear. Germline V gene sequence: CDR1 SGDLS, CDR2 YYNGEE. Deletions cut 3 bases from V and 2 bases from J, with 11 bases between. This CDR3 comprises 14 residues. The CDR3 sequence: CASSAPKANYGYTF. DNA of the CDR3: TGTGCCAGCAGCGCCCCCAAGGCCAACTATGGCTACACCTTC.

The gene calls are TRBV4-1 and TRBJ1-2, with no clear D. V lost 2 bases, J lost 8 bases, and 12 bases lay in between. The CDR3 has 13 residues. Germline CDR1 reads MGHRA; CDR2 reads YSYEKL. The CDR3 is CASSQTVSMGYTF. The CDR3 nucleotides are TGCGCCAGCAGCCAAACAGTTTCTATGGGCTACACCTTC.

The rearrangement uses TRBV7-2 and TRBJ1-1; D is undetermined. The CDR3 runs to 15 residues. V was clipped by 0 bases and J by 1 base, with 9 bases between them. Germline lookup yields CDR1 SGHTA and CDR2 FQGNSA. This chain's CDR3 is CASSLAGRSNTEAFF. CDR3 bases: TGTGCCAGCAGCTTAGCGGGCAGGTCGAACACTGAAGCTTTCTTT.

The rearrangement uses TRBV6-5 and TRBJ2-7; D is unresolved. Germline CDR1 is MNHEY and CDR2 is SVGAGI. The CDR3 totals 15 residues. The V end was cut by 5 bases, the J end by 0 bases, with 14 bases between. CDR3 DNA sequence: TGTGCCAGCAGTCAAACATCGAGGAGCTCCTACGAGCAGTACTTC. It translates to CASSQTSRSSYEQYF.

This clone was counted once. The CDR3 protein is CASSESTAMNTEAFF. DNA of the CDR3: TGCGCCAGCAGTGAGTCGACAGCCATGAACACTGAAGCTTTCTTT. V is TRBV10-2 and J is TRBJ1-1; D is possibly TRBD1 (5 bases). Germline V CDR1 and CDR2: WSHSY, SAAADI. This CDR3 is 15 amino acids long. The V end lost 0 bases, the J end lost 0 bases, and 8 bases lay between the germline ends.

This clone was observed a handful of times. The chain is built from TRBV15 and TRBJ1-4; D unresolved. The length of the CDR3 is 13 residues. The V gene lost 1 base and the J gene lost 5 bases, with 5 bases spanning the gap. Germline CDR1 reads LNHNV; CDR2 reads YYDKDF (reference sequence). The CDR3 is CATSRGSNEKLFF. The CDR3 region has the DNA TGTGCCACCAGCAGAGGGTCGAATGAAAAACTGTTTTTT.

In its sample, this clone was seen a few times. The V gene is TRBV7-9, the J gene TRBJ2-1; 12 positions match TRBD2. Germline V gives CDR1 SEHNR, CDR2 FQNEAQ (reference sequence). V trimming: 4 bases; J trimming: 0 bases; junction bases outside the gene matches: 4. The CDR3 has 17 residues. The CDR3 coding sequence is TGTGCCAGCAGCTCCGGACTAGCGGGAAGCTCCTACAATGAGCAGTTCTTC. Translating it yields CASSSGLAGSSYNEQFF.

This clone was detected once. This chain connects TRBV7-9 to TRBJ1-1, with D possibly TRBD1 on 5 matching bases. This CDR3 region has 16 residues. Germline CDR1 and CDR2: SEHNR and FQNEAQ (reference sequence). V was clipped by 2 bases and J by 6 bases, with 19 bases between them. The DNA for the CDR3 is TGTGCCAGCAGCTTAAGTACAGGCCTCGTCCGGGCTGAAGCTTTCTTT. Amino acids: CASSLSTGLVRAEAFF.

This chain links TRBV6-5 with TRBJ1-1; D possibly corresponds to TRBD1 (5 bases). CDR3 length equals 13 residues. Trimming removed 0 bases at V and 11 bases at J, with 13 bases between. Germline CDR1 reads MNHEY; CDR2 reads SVGAGI. Here the CDR3 reads CASSYSSATEAFF. DNA of the CDR3: TGTGCCAGCAGTTACTCTAGCGCGACAGAGGCTTTCTTT.

This clone came up many times. The rearrangement links TRBV10-2 to TRBJ2-7; D gene uncertain. Trimming took 0 bases from V and 2 from J, leaving 8 bases between them. Germline loops: CDR1 WSHSY, CDR2 SAAADI. The CDR3 extends over 14 amino acids. As DNA, the CDR3 is TGCGCCAGCAGTGAGTCCCCCTCCACCTACGAGCAGTACTTC. It codes for CASSESPSTYEQYF.

This chain connects TRBV29-1 to TRBJ2-5, with D maybe TRBD1 (6 bases). Trimming shortened V by 4 bases and J by 1 base, and 10 bases separated the two germline ends. Germline V CDR1 and CDR2: SQVTM, ANQGSEA. This CDR3 has 13 residues. The CDR3 protein is CSVVRDTQETQYF. The CDR3 DNA is TGCAGCGTTGTTCGGGACACCCAAGAGACCCAGTACTTC.

This clone was detected ten times or more. Other nucleotide sequences in the sample specify the same CDR3. J is TRBJ1-6 and V is TRBV2; 7 nucleotides line up with TRBD1. The CDR3 is 13 amino acids. The germline gives CDR1 SNHLY, CDR2 FYNNEI. Trimming at V came to 5 bases and at J to 6 bases, leaving 1 base not matched to a gene. CDR3 residues: CASSRQGNSPLHF. The CDR3 DNA is TGTGCCAGCAGTCGACAGGGTAATTCACCCCTCCACTTT. The full variable domain, rest sourced from reference TRBV2 and TRBJ1-6, is EPEVTQTPSHQVTQMGQEVILRCVPISNHLYFYWYRQILGQKVEFLVSFYNNEISEKSEIFDDQFSVERPDGSNFTLKIRSTKLEDSAMYFCASSRQGNSPLHFGNGTRLTVT.

The rearrangement links TRBV25-1 to TRBJ1-5; possible D gene TRBD1, 5 bases. CDR1 is MGHDK, CDR2 SYGVNS, per germline. The V end lost 7 bases, the J end lost 0 bases, and 22 bases lay between the germline ends. This CDR3 contains 18 residues. This CDR3 reads CASTPPGGGLYSNQPQHF. CDR3 in DNA: TGTGCCAGCACCCCCCCGGGGGGGGGACTTTATAGCAATCAGCCCCAGCATTTT.

V gene TRBV13 combines with J gene TRBJ2-7; 14 bases agree with TRBD2. CDR3 length equals 14 residues. J was trimmed by 3 bases and V by 5 bases; bases with no gene match: 0. The germline gives CDR1 PRHDT, CDR2 FYEKMQ (reference sequence). The CDR3 nucleotides read TGTGCCAGCAGCGGACTAGCGGGAGGCTACGAGCAGTACTTC. Translated: CASSGLAGGYEQYF.

The chain couples TRBV19 to TRBJ2-1; TRBD2 aligns across 15 bases. The junction had 9 bases not matched to a gene; V was cut back by 6 bases and J by 9 bases. The CDR3 length is 16 residues. CDR1 is LNHDA and CDR2 is SQIVND in the germline V gene (reference sequence). The CDR3 protein is CASRMGLAGGGGEQFF. CDR3 sequence (DNA): TGTGCCAGTAGGATGGGACTAGCGGGAGGAGGGGGTGAGCAGTTCTTC.

The V and J genes are TRBV13 and TRBJ1-1, with no clear D. Germline loops: CDR1 PRHDT, CDR2 FYEKMQ (reference sequence). V shed 0 bases and J shed 10 bases, with 6 bases lying between them. The CDR3 has 11 residues. In nucleotides, the CDR3 is TGTGCCAGCAGCTTAGGACAAAGAGCTTTCTTT. Translation gives CASSLGQRAFF.

This rearrangement joins TRBV6-2 or TRBV6-3 to TRBJ1-5; D is undetermined. Germline V lookup: CDR1 MNHEY, CDR2 SVGEGT. With 0 bases removed from V and 7 bases from J, the gap between germline ends came to 22 bases. The CDR3 totals 18 residues. CDR3 DNA: TGTGCCAGCAGTTACTCGATTTCCCGAATGGAAGCTTTCCAGCCCCAGCATTTT. Translating it yields CASSYSISRMEAFQPQHF.

This rearrangement joins TRBV27 to TRBJ1-3; D is uncertain. Trimming shortened V by 2 bases and J by 2 bases, and 16 bases separated the two germline ends. The CDR3 spans 17 residues. Germline V gene lookup returns CDR1 MNHEY and CDR2 SMNVEV (reference sequence). The CDR3 sequence: CASSLLPNGKPGNTIYF. The CDR3 DNA follows: TGTGCCAGCAGTTTACTACCCAACGGGAAGCCTGGAAACACCATATATTTT.

The chain combines TRBV12-3 or TRBV12-4 with TRBJ1-1; D gene ambiguous. V was trimmed by 11 bases and J by 0 bases, leaving 10 bases between them. The CDR3 runs to 12 residues. In nucleotides, the CDR3 is TGTGCCGGACTAAATCTGAACACTGAAGCTTTCTTT. This sequence encodes CAGLNLNTEAFF.

This chain uses TRBV5-1 with TRBJ1-6; TRBD1 agrees at 7 bases. This CDR3 is built from 15 residues. The V and J ends lost 2 bases and 7 bases, in that order; junction bases with no gene match: 6. Germline CDR1 and CDR2: SGHRS and YFSETQ. As DNA, the CDR3 is TGCGCCAGCAGCTTTACAGACAGGGACAATTCACCCCTCCACTTT. It yields the protein CASSFTDRDNSPLHF.